A selection of T cell receptor beta chains follows, all from one sample in a study of blood T cell repertoires in COVID-19. Only in-frame clones appear in the TCRdb table, and some are missing; sequencing was by immunoSEQ multiplex PCR. Of 210,000 or so clones in the sample, roughly nine tenths were seen once. The sample taken for sequencing was PBMCs or T cells enriched from blood (not recorded which). The receptors come from a woman in her fifties or sixties in a cohort exposed to, infected with or recovered from COVID-19 (not recorded which). Both conserved end residues are part of each CDR3. D genes are given only for firm matches. A clone size is listed for some rows: how often the clone was seen (once, few, many), or a class if it is expanded.

len	v_gene	d_gene	j_gene	abundance	CDR3aa	CDR3nt
14	TRBV7-2	NA	TRBJ1-3	NA	CASRVVSSGNTIYF	TGTGCCAGCCGGGTCGTAAGCTCTGGAAACACCATATATTTT
14	TRBV5-1	NA	TRBJ2-5	NA	CASSGGMLLETQYF	TGCGCCAGCAGCGGGGGGATGCTCCTAGAGACCCAGTACTTC
15	TRBV2	TRBD2	TRBJ2-5	few	CASEQTSGGSETQYF	TGTGCCAGCGAGCAGACTAGCGGGGGTAGCGAGACCCAGTACTTC
14	TRBV6-5	NA	TRBJ2-1	NA	CASRRLGRYNEQFF	TGTGCCAGCAGGAGACTAGGCCGCTACAATGAGCAGTTCTTC
14	TRBV2	TRBD1	TRBJ1-6	NA	CASSGTGAYSPLHF	TGTGCCAGCAGTGGAACAGGGGCTTATTCACCCCTCCACTTT
13	TRBV5-1	NA	TRBJ1-1	NA	CASSPGVREEAFF	TGCGCCAGCAGCCCGGGCGTCAGGGAAGAAGCTTTCTTT
13	TRBV11-2	TRBD1	TRBJ2-7	NA	CASSRQGKYEQYF	TGTGCCAGCAGCCGACAGGGTAAATACGAGCAGTACTTC
15	TRBV5-1	TRBD1	TRBJ2-1	once	CASSFARTGWYEQFF	TGCGCCAGCAGTTTTGCTCGGACAGGGTGGTATGAGCAGTTCTTC
14	TRBV11-2	NA	TRBJ2-4	NA	CASSFAGYKNIQYF	TGTGCCAGCAGCTTTGCGGGATACAAAAACATTCAGTACTTC
16	TRBV3-1/TRBV3-2	NA	TRBJ1-4	NA	CASSHRQALANEKLFF	TGTGCCAGCAGCCACAGACAGGCCTTGGCTAATGAAAAACTGTTTTTT
12	TRBV7-3	NA	TRBJ1-1	NA	CASSLHGGKAFF	TGTGCCAGCAGCTTACACGGGGGGAAGGCTTTCTTT
13	TRBV12-3/TRBV12-4	NA	TRBJ2-2	NA	CASRDRLPGELFF	TGTGCCAGCAGAGACAGGCTCCCCGGGGAGCTGTTTTTT
16	TRBV27	TRBD1	TRBJ1-6	NA	CASSRQGQRRTSPLHF	TGTGCCAGCAGCCGTCAGGGACAGAGAAGAACGTCACCCCTCCACTTT
13	TRBV10-2	NA	TRBJ2-7	NA	CASRAGASYEQYF	TGCGCCAGCAGAGCAGGGGCATCCTACGAGCAGTACTTC
16	TRBV6-1	NA	TRBJ2-1	NA	CASSEHIAGSYNEQFF	TGTGCCAGCAGTGAGCACATTGCGGGCTCCTACAATGAGCAGTTCTTC
16	TRBV3-1/TRBV3-2	TRBD1	TRBJ1-2	few	CASSRQTGLANYGYTF	TGTGCCAGCAGTCGTCAGACAGGGTTGGCTAACTATGGCTACACCTTC
15	TRBV18	NA	TRBJ2-2	NA	CASSPDSLNTGELFF	TGTGCCAGCTCACCGGACAGCTTGAACACCGGGGAGCTGTTTTTT
15	TRBV28	NA	TRBJ1-1	NA	CASSFRGRGYTEAFF	TGTGCCAGCAGTTTCCGGGGGAGGGGTTACACTGAAGCTTTCTTT
14	TRBV29-1	TRBD1	TRBJ2-7	NA	CSALTGVYPYEQYF	TGCAGCGCTCTAACAGGGGTTTACCCCTACGAGCAGTACTTC
13	TRBV6-5	NA	TRBJ1-2	NA	CASSYSQKSGYTF	TGTGCCAGCAGTTACTCCCAGAAAAGTGGCTACACCTTC
14	TRBV4-1	NA	TRBJ1-2	NA	CASTRLSGEVGYTF	TGCGCCAGCACTCGTCTCTCGGGGGAGGTTGGCTACACCTTC
15	TRBV7-8	NA	TRBJ1-2	NA	CASTLGGGMYYGYTF	TGTGCCAGCACATTGGGGGGAGGGATGTACTATGGCTACACCTTC
12	TRBV29-1	TRBD2	TRBJ2-1	NA	CSVASGRNEQFF	TGCAGCGTTGCTAGCGGGAGGAATGAGCAGTTCTTC
15	TRBV6-6	TRBD2	TRBJ2-1	NA	CASSRPSGNYNEQFF	TGTGCCAGCAGTAGGCCTAGCGGTAACTACAATGAGCAGTTCTTC
17	TRBV30	TRBD2	TRBJ2-5	NA	CAWRRGGKEGHQETQYF	TGTGCCTGGAGGAGGGGAGGGAAGGAGGGGCACCAAGAGACCCAGTACTTC
14	TRBV5-1	TRBD1	TRBJ2-5	NA	CASSLSGTEETQYF	TGCGCCAGCAGCTTGTCTGGGACAGAAGAGACCCAGTACTTC
14	TRBV19	NA	TRBJ2-3	NA	CASSTTGTTDTQYF	TGTGCCAGTAGTACTACAGGGACCACAGATACGCAGTATTTT